The next 26 T cell receptor beta chains were all read from a single sample in a study of cytomegalovirus exposure and HLA in healthy donors. It was with 60 Vbeta and 13 Jbeta primers that the PCR ran. Produced via immunoSEQ multiplex PCR; TCRdb's table is partial and in-frame only. The repertoire includes some 210,000 clones, about 87% of them detected once, and over 1% sits in the top ten. The sequenced sample was PBMCs. Receptor source: a man in his thirties or forties in good health and CMV-seronegative.

The chain employs TRBV29-1 and TRBJ2-6; D is unresolved. CDR1 and CDR2 from the germline V gene are SQVTM and ANQGSEA. The CDR3 has 15 residues. V was trimmed by 4 bases and J by 4 bases, leaving 14 bases between them. CDR3 bases: TGCAGCGTTGGCCCCCTCAGGCGCGGGGCCAACGTCCTGACTTTC. It encodes CSVGPLRRGANVLTF. The full variable domain, in which reference TRBV29-1 and TRBJ2-6 provide the parts outside the CDR3, is SAVISQKPSRDICQRGTSLTIQCQVDSQVTMMFWYRQQPGQSLTLIATANQGSEATYESGFVIDKFPISRPNLTFSTLTVSNMSPEDSSIYLCSVGPLRRGANVLTFGAGSRLTVL.

This clone was recorded once. The chain joins TRBV19 to TRBJ2-1; 7 positions agree with TRBD2. Germline CDR1 and CDR2: LNHDA and SQIVND (reference sequence). CDR3 length: 15 amino acids. Germline trimming cut 5 bases from V and 2 bases from J; bases unmatched to any gene: 6. CDR3 bases: TGTGCCAGTAGTCCTTCGGCGGGAGCCTACAATGAGCAGTTCTTC. This encodes CASSPSAGAYNEQFF.

This chain uses TRBV5-1 with TRBJ2-1; 12 bases fit TRBD2. The CDR3 covers 15 residues. CDR1 SGHRS and CDR2 YFSETQ come from the germline V gene. V lost 3 bases and J lost 3; bases outside the gene matches: 1. The DNA for the CDR3 is TGCGCCAGCAGCTCTAGCGGGGGGGACTACAATGAGCAGTTCTTC. This sequence encodes CASSSSGGDYNEQFF.

This chain joins TRBV5-4 and TRBJ2-7, with 11 bases fitting TRBD1. J lost 6 bases, V lost 4 bases, and 3 bases had no gene match. This CDR3 comprises 13 residues. The germline gives CDR1 SGHNT, CDR2 YYREEE (reference sequence). CDR3: CASSGQGALEQYF. The CDR3 DNA reads TGTGCCAGCAGCGGACAGGGGGCTCTCGAGCAGTACTTC. Complete variable domain (other parts from reference TRBV5-4 and TRBJ2-7): ETGVTQSPTHLIKTRGQQVTLRCSSQSGHNTVSWYQQALGQGPQFIFQYYREEENGRGNFPPRFSGLQFPNYSSELNVNALELDDSALYLCASSGQGALEQYFGPGTRLTVT.

This chain joins TRBV11-2 and TRBJ2-1; 9 bases fit TRBD2. This CDR3 is 16 amino acids long. J was trimmed by 4 bases and V by 4 bases; bases with no gene match: 8. The V gene's germline CDR1 is SGHAT and CDR2 FQNNGV. The CDR3 coding sequence is TGTGCCAGCAGCTGGACCAGCGGGAGGCGATACAATGAGCAGTTCTTC. This gives the protein CASSWTSGRRYNEQFF.

This clone was detected only once. The J gene is TRBJ2-7, the V gene TRBV5-6, with D unclear. The CDR3 sequence is 13 residues long. Trimming pared 0 bases from V and 2 bases from J, leaving 6 bases between. From germline, CDR1 is SGHDT and CDR2 YYEEEE. This chain's CDR3 is CASSLGHPYEQYF. CDR3 DNA: TGTGCCAGCAGCTTGGGGCACCCCTACGAGCAGTACTTC.

The chain uses TRBV10-2 and TRBJ1-5; tentative D call: TRBD1 (6 bases). This CDR3 has 14 amino acids. The germline V gene encodes CDR1 WSHSY and CDR2 SAAADI. The V end was cut by 7 bases, the J end by 3 bases, with 13 bases between. The CDR3 region has the DNA TGCGCCAGCACCTCCGGACAGACCAATCAGCCCCAGCATTTT. Protein product: CASTSGQTNQPQHF.

The CDR3 nucleotides read TGCGCCAGCAGCCAGAGCAGGAATTACTACGAGCAGTACTTC. As protein: CASSQSRNYYEQYF. The V gene is TRBV4-3, the J gene TRBJ2-7; no clear D gene. The CDR3 runs 14 residues. Germline CDR1 LGHNA, CDR2 YSLEER. V lost 3 bases and J 3 bases, leaving 12 bases between the germline ends.

The chain employs TRBV28 and TRBJ1-2; the D is unclear. Trimming left V 5 bases short and J 5 bases short, with 15 bases between. The CDR3 is 14 residues long. Germline assignment: CDR1 MDHEN and CDR2 SYDVKM. CDR3 protein: CASSLGRGGYGYTF. In nucleotides, the CDR3 is TGTGCCAGCAGTCTCGGCCGAGGAGGGTATGGCTACACCTTC.

This clone was found once. CDR3 amino acids: CASRPSGGGTNTEAFF. CDR3 sequence (DNA): TGTGCCAGCAGGCCTTCGGGGGGGGGTACGAACACTGAAGCTTTCTTT. The rearrangement joins TRBV28 to TRBJ1-1, with D possibly matching TRBD1 (5 bases). This CDR3 is 16 amino acids long. V lost 6 bases and J 1 base, leaving 18 bases between the germline ends. Germline V gene sequence: CDR1 MDHEN, CDR2 SYDVKM.

This chain uses TRBV21-1 with TRBJ2-7; the D call in the table, TRBD2, was not verified against the DNA. TRBV21-1 is described as a pseudogene. This CDR3 spans 19 amino acids. The CDR3 DNA is TGTGCCAGCAGCGCCCAATCGGGAGGCACAGGGACCCGGGCCTACGAGCAGTACTTC. This translates into CASSAQSGGTGTRAYEQYF.

The chain recombines TRBV30 with TRBJ1-5; TRBD1 aligns across 7 bases. J lost 5 bases, V lost 2 bases, and 3 bases had no gene match. Germline V lookup: CDR1 GTSNPN, CDR2 SVGIG (reference sequence). This CDR3 contains 13 residues. The CDR3 sequence is CAWSLGTDQPQHF. DNA for the CDR3: TGTGCCTGGAGTCTGGGGACAGATCAGCCCCAGCATTTT.

This clone occurred once. This sequence joins TRBV18 and TRBJ1-5; D gene ambiguous. Between the trimmed V and J ends, which lost 4 bases and 5 bases, there was a span of 12 bases. CDR3 length equals 14 residues. Germline V gene lookup returns CDR1 KGHSH and CDR2 LQKENI. This chain's CDR3 is CASSLSGAYQPQHF. In DNA, the CDR3 is TGTGCCAGCTCACTCTCGGGAGCTTATCAGCCCCAGCATTTT.

The V gene is TRBV28, the J gene TRBJ2-5, with TRBD1 matching over 7 bases. The ends lost 5 bases at V and 2 bases at J; junction bases unmatched: 5. The CDR3 runs 14 residues. Germline V gene data show CDR1 as MDHEN and CDR2 as SYDVKM. The CDR3 loop is CASSLDRVQETQYF. CDR3 DNA sequence: TGTGCCAGCAGTCTAGACAGGGTTCAAGAGACCCAGTACTTC.

The chain carries TRBV28 and TRBJ1-3; D remains ambiguous. This CDR3 has 14 amino acids. The V gene lost 2 bases and the J gene lost 2 bases, with 7 bases spanning the gap. Looked up from germline, CDR1 is MDHEN and CDR2 is SYDVKM. CDR3 DNA: TGTGCCAGCAGTTTAAGGACTCCTGGAAACACCATATATTTT. As protein: CASSLRTPGNTIYF.

The chain uses TRBV9 and TRBJ2-3; maybe TRBD1 (6 bases). From germline, CDR1 is SGDLS and CDR2 YYNGEE. Trimming removed 3 bases from V and 2 bases from J, with 16 bases in between. CDR3 length: 16 residues. CDR3 DNA: TGTGCCAGCAGCGCCCTGGCCAGGGGTACCACAGATACGCAGTATTTT. Protein: CASSALARGTTDTQYF.

V usage is TRBV5-5 and J usage is TRBJ2-2; D is undetermined. The CDR3 spans 15 residues. The V gene lost 3 bases and the J gene lost 7 bases, with 16 bases spanning the gap. From germline, CDR1 is SGHKS and CDR2 YYEKEE (reference sequence). CDR3 in DNA: TGTGCCAGCAGCTCTCGACGGATGTCAGGCGGGGAGCTGTTTTTT. As protein: CASSSRRMSGGELFF. Full variable domain (remainder filled in from reference TRBV5-5 and TRBJ2-2): DAGVTQSPTHLIKTRGQQVTLRCSPISGHKSVSWYQQVLGQGPQFIFQYYEKEERGRGNFPDRFSARQFPNYSSELNVNALLLGDSALYLCASSSRRMSGGELFFGEGSRLTVL.

The chain uses TRBV18 and TRBJ2-7; D is undetermined. The CDR3 has 14 residues. Looked up from germline, CDR1 is KGHSH and CDR2 is LQKENI. V lost 5 bases and J 0 bases, leaving 11 bases between the germline ends. The CDR3 DNA sequence: TGTGCCAGCTCATCCGGGTCGGACTCCTACGAGCAGTACTTC. Translating it yields CASSSGSDSYEQYF.

The chain recombines TRBV27 with TRBJ2-1; 9 bases are shared with TRBD2. V gave up 5 bases and J gave up 5 bases; unmatched junction bases: 7. This CDR3 has 15 residues. Germline V CDR1 and CDR2: MNHEY, SMNVEV (reference sequence). Here the CDR3 reads CASSPVGLADNEQFF. The DNA of the CDR3 is TGTGCCAGCAGTCCTGTGGGACTAGCAGACAATGAGCAGTTCTTC.

The table lists this clone with a few counts. This chain uses TRBV27 with TRBJ2-5, with TRBD1 matching 8 bases. Germline CDR1 is MNHEY and CDR2 is SMNVEV (reference sequence). The length of the CDR3 is 14 residues. The V gene end was trimmed by 2 bases and the J gene end by 5 bases; junction bases not matched to a gene: 4. CDR3 sequence (DNA): TGTGCCAGCAGTTTACAGGGGGCCGGGGAGACCCAGTACTTC. This translates into CASSLQGAGETQYF.

The rearrangement uses TRBV2 and TRBJ2-1; D call uncertain. This CDR3 is built from 14 residues. Germline V gene sequence: CDR1 SNHLY, CDR2 FYNNEI. Trimming removed 2 bases at V and 4 bases at J, with 9 bases between. CDR3 sequence: CASSELLPYNEQFF. CDR3 in DNA: TGTGCCAGCAGTGAACTACTACCTTACAATGAGCAGTTCTTC.

V usage is TRBV28 and J usage is TRBJ2-1, with D tentatively TRBD2 (6 bases). Trimming cost V 5 bases and J 5 bases, with 10 bases left between them. Germline V gene data show CDR1 as MDHEN and CDR2 as SYDVKM. The CDR3 sequence is 13 residues long. CDR3: CASSPGLNNEQFF. DNA of the CDR3: TGTGCCAGCAGTCCCGGACTAAACAATGAGCAGTTCTTC.

In regard to this clone: An end of the junction differs from the germline gene, which may be a read error. The V and J genes are TRBV2 and TRBJ1-1; no clear D. CDR1 and CDR2 (germline): SNHLY, FYNNEI. This CDR3 region has 12 residues. The CDR3 sequence is CASSPIDTEAFF. CDR3 nucleotide sequence: TGTGCCAGCAGTCCAATAGACACTGAGGCTTTCTTT.

CDR3 amino acids: CASSPPVRGTDTQYF. The CDR3, as DNA: TGTGCCAGCTCACCACCCGTACGAGGCACAGATACGCAGTATTTT. The rearrangement joins TRBV18 to TRBJ2-3; D not resolved. The CDR3 length is 15 residues. The ends were cut back, 0 bases at V and 1 base at J, with 8 bases in the middle. CDR1 and CDR2 (germline): KGHSH, LQKENI.

This chain connects TRBV6-6 to TRBJ1-5; TRBD1 is a possible D gene (6 bases). The CDR3 has 16 amino acids. The V end was cut by 5 bases, the J end by 2 bases, with 16 bases between. Germline-derived CDR1 and CDR2 are MNHNY and SVGAGI (reference sequence). The CDR3 DNA reads as TGTGCCAGCAGTACGGGCCGAAACAGGGGCAATCAGCCCCAGCATTTT. Its protein is CASSTGRNRGNQPQHF.

This clone was counted a few times. The chain's CDR3 is CATSRDPGYQETQYF. In nucleotides, the CDR3 is TGTGCCACCAGCAGAGATCCAGGGTACCAAGAGACCCAGTACTTC. The J gene is TRBJ2-5, the V gene TRBV15, with a possible D match to TRBD1 (5 bases). This CDR3 spans 15 amino acids. The V gene's germline CDR1 is LNHNV and CDR2 YYDKDF (reference sequence). The V and J ends lost 0 bases and 0 bases respectively, with 8 bases between them.